This is a list of T cell receptor beta chains from one sample in a study of molecular identifiers for immune sequencing clone quantification. TCRdb called the PCR reads again in MiXCR, with one record for every CDR3 protein. This sample has 85,000 to 100,000 distinct CDR3 sequences; less than 25% occur once, and the top ten carry approximately 0.94%. The sequenced material came from naive CD8+ T cells from blood, with Jurkat cell RNA spiked in. These receptor sequences come from a human donor in good health. Some libraries in this study had Jurkat cell RNA spiked in. Each CDR3 is given with its conserved first and last residue. The D gene is left open where the match is weak. Clone size is stated in some rows and not others, as once, few, many or a class when expanded.

TRBV19	medium-sized	TRBJ1-5	-	TGTGCCAGCAGCCCTGGGGGCAATCAGCCCCAGCATTTT	CASSPGGNQPQHF
TRBV27	-	TRBJ2-2	-	TGTGCCAGCAGTATCCTATGGGGGGCAGACACCGGGGAGCTGTTTTTT	CASSILWGADTGELFF
TRBV5-6	many	TRBJ2-1	TRBD2	TGTGCCAGCAGCTGGCGGGAGGCCCCCTACAATGAGCAGTTCTTC	CASSWREAPYNEQFF
TRBV19	-	TRBJ2-7	-	TGTGCCAGTAGTATTTCGCAGGGTAGATCCTACGAGCAGTACTTC	CASSISQGRSYEQYF
TRBV15	many	TRBJ1-5	-	TGTGCCACCAGCAGTAGACGGGCCGCCGGGGCCAACAATCAGCCCCAGCATTTT	CATSSRRAAGANNQPQHF
TRBV27	many	TRBJ2-7	TRBD2	TGTGCCAGCAGTTCGCTAGCGGGAAGCTACGAGCAGTACTTC	CASSSLAGSYEQYF
TRBV6-5	many	TRBJ2-3	TRBD1	TGTGCCAGCAGTTACTGGCAGGGGGCTACAACCGATACGCAGTATTTT	CASSYWQGATTDTQYF
TRBV6-2/TRBV6-3	-	TRBJ1-5	-	TGTGCCAGCAAACCCCTTTCTGGGGGGATCAATCAGCCCCAGCATTTT	CASKPLSGGINQPQHF
TRBV7-9	many	TRBJ2-7	-	TGTGCCAGCAGCTTGGGCAGCTACGAGCAGTACTTC	CASSLGSYEQYF
TRBV7-6	-	TRBJ2-2	TRBD2	TGTGCCAGCAGCAATCCAACCCGGGAGGGCAAGTCGGGCGGGGAGCTGTTTTTT	CASSNPTREGKSGGELFF
TRBV28	-	TRBJ2-3	-	TGTGCCAGCAGTTTCGGCCCAGATACGCAGTATTTT	CASSFGPDTQYF
TRBV7-9	many	TRBJ2-1	-	TGTGCCAGCAGGTCCGGGCTAGCGCCCTACAATGAGCAGTTCTTC	CASRSGLAPYNEQFF
TRBV7-9	-	TRBJ2-7	-	TGTGCCAGCAGCCCGCCGGCAGCGAGATACAAACAGTACTTC	CASSPPAARYKQYF
TRBV4-3	many	TRBJ2-3	TRBD1	TGCGCCAGCAGCCCCCGGACAGGGGCATGGACAGATACGCAGTATTTT	CASSPRTGAWTDTQYF
TRBV2	few	TRBJ2-1	-	TGTGCCAGCAGTCCAGGTTCGGGGCAGTTCTTC	CASSPGSGQFF
TRBV7-9	few	TRBJ2-7	-	TGTGCCAGCAGCTTAAGTGGCTACGAGCAGTACTTC	CASSLSGYEQYF
TRBV20-1	many	TRBJ2-7	TRBD1	TGCAGTGCTAGAGAATCCGGACAGGCCGACTACGAGCAGTACTTC	CSARESGQADYEQYF
TRBV7-2	many	TRBJ2-1	-	TGTGCCAGCAGCATTGATGTTAGCTCCTACAATGAGCAGTTCTTC	CASSIDVSSYNEQFF
TRBV2	-	TRBJ2-7	-	TGTGCCAGCAAGGGCGGACCAGTGGACACCTACGAGCAGTACTTC	CASKGGPVDTYEQYF
TRBV4-1	many	TRBJ1-2	-	TGCGCCAGCAGCCAAGATGATATCCAGGGCGATGGCTACACCTTC	CASSQDDIQGDGYTF
TRBV7-2	-	TRBJ2-5	-	TGTGCCAGCAGCTTAGTCCTCCAAGAGACCCAGTACTTC	CASSLVLQETQYF
TRBV28	few	TRBJ2-2	TRBD1	TGTGCCAGCAGAACCGGGACAGGGCCCGGGGAGCTGTTTTTT	CASRTGTGPGELFF
TRBV5-4	-	TRBJ1-1	-	TGTGCCAGCAGCTTACAGGTTGCTTTGGCTGAAGCTTTCTTT	CASSLQVALAEAFF
TRBV27	-	TRBJ2-5	TRBD1	TGTGCCAGCAGTGCGACAGGGGGCGGAGAGCCCCAGTACTTC	CASSATGGGEPQYF
TRBV13	many	TRBJ1-4	-	TGTGCCAGCAGCTCCAGGGCCGCATTGGGTGCAACTAATGAAAAACTGTTTTTT	CASSSRAALGATNEKLFF
TRBV5-1	many	TRBJ2-3	-	TGCGCCAGCAGCCAAGGTACCGCAGATACGCAGTATTTT	CASSQGTADTQYF
TRBV18	many	TRBJ2-7	-	TGTGCCAGCTCAGGGTGGACGGTGTCCTACGAGCAGTACTTC	CASSGWTVSYEQYF
TRBV4-1	-	TRBJ1-1	-	TGCGCCAGCAGCCCACCCGGGGCGTCAACTGAAGCTTTCTTT	CASSPPGASTEAFF
TRBV7-9	many	TRBJ2-4	-	TGTGCCAGCAGCTTTCAGGGGTACATTCAGTACTTC	CASSFQGYIQYF
TRBV12-3/TRBV12-4	-	TRBJ2-7	-	TGTGCCAGCAGGACTAGTACCTCCTACGAGCAGTACTTC	CASRTSTSYEQYF
TRBV5-5	many	TRBJ2-2	TRBD2	TGTGCCAGCAGCTTCGGGGGTAGCGGGACCGAACCGAACACCGGGGAGCTGTTTTTT	CASSFGGSGTEPNTGELFF
TRBV7-9	many	TRBJ2-1	-	TGTGCCAGCAGCTTAGAAGGGCCGGGTGAGCAGTTCTTC	CASSLEGPGEQFF
TRBV6-6	few	TRBJ2-2	TRBD2	TGTGCCAGCAGTTGGCTAGCGGGGGACCGAGTCACCGGGGAGCTGTTTTTT	CASSWLAGDRVTGELFF
TRBV19	-	TRBJ2-1	-	TGTGCCAGTAGGGCTGCAGGGGGGCCCTACAATGAGCAGTTCTTC	CASRAAGGPYNEQFF
TRBV27	few	TRBJ1-4	-	TGTGCCAGCAGTTTACTTGTTACAGGGACGCCAACTAATGAAAAACTGTTTTTT	CASSLLVTGTPTNEKLFF
TRBV12-3/TRBV12-4	many	TRBJ1-5	TRBD1	TGTGCCAGCAGTCCTGACAGGGCGGGCAATCAGCCCCAGCATTTT	CASSPDRAGNQPQHF
TRBV5-6	many	TRBJ2-7	-	TGTGCCAGCAGCTGGGGGTACTCCTACGAGCAGTACTTC	CASSWGYSYEQYF
TRBV6-2/TRBV6-3	few	TRBJ1-5	TRBD1	TGTGCCCGCCGCCGGACAGGGGCCGATCAGCCCCAGCATTTT	CARRRTGADQPQHF
TRBV12-3/TRBV12-4	many	TRBJ2-4	-	TGTGCCAGCAGTTTTTGGTCGGCAGGGGAGCTCAAAAACATTCAGTACTTC	CASSFWSAGELKNIQYF
TRBV11-2	few	TRBJ1-1	-	TGTGCCAGCAGCTTACGCGGGGGTAGGAACACTGAAGCTTTCTTT	CASSLRGGRNTEAFF
TRBV19	many	TRBJ1-1	-	TGTGCCAGTAGTCCCACAACGAGGGGGAACACTGAAGCTTTCTTT	CASSPTTRGNTEAFF
TRBV24-1	-	TRBJ2-3	-	TGTGCCACCAGTGACCCCACTACAGGGACCTATAGTACAGCTACGCAGTATTTT	CATSDPTTGTYSTATQYF
TRBV20-1	-	TRBJ2-7	-	TGCAGTGCTAGAGGAATGGGGCCCACCGAGCAGTACTTC	CSARGMGPTEQYF
TRBV10-3	many	TRBJ1-1	-	TGTGCCATCAGTGAGTCCCAGGGAGGCACTGAAGCTTTCTTT	CAISESQGGTEAFF
TRBV12-3/TRBV12-4	many	TRBJ1-1	-	TGTGCCAGCAGTCTAGGGTTGGCAGGAGTGAACACTGAAGCTTTCTTT	CASSLGLAGVNTEAFF
TRBV19	-	TRBJ2-5	-	TGTGCCAGTAGTATAGAGGCCAGGGACTTTCCCGAGACCCAGTACTTC	CASSIEARDFPETQYF
TRBV13	-	TRBJ1-2	-	TGTGCCAGCAGCGCCAAGTACTATGGCTACACCTTC	CASSAKYYGYTF
TRBV30	many	TRBJ2-7	-	TGTGCCTGGAGTGTTGGGGGGCCCACCTACGAGCAGTACTTC	CAWSVGGPTYEQYF